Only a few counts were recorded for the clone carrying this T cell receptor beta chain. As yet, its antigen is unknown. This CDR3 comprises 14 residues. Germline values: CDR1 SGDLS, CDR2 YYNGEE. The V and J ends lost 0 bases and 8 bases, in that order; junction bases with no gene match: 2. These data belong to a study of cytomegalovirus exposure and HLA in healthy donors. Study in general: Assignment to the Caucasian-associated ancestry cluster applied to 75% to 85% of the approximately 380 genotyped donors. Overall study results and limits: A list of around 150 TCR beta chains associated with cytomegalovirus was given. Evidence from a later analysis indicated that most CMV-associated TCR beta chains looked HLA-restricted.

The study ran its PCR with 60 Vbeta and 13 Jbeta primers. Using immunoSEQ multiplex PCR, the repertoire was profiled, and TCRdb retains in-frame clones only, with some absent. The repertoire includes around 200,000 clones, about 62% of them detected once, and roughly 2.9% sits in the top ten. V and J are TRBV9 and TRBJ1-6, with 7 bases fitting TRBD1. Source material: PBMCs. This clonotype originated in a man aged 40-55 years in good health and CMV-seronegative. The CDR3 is CASSVEGGDSPLHF. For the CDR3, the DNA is TGTGCCAGCAGCGTAGAAGGGGGCGATTCACCCCTCCACTTT.